This note documents a single TCR beta chain sequence. Its target antigen remains unknown. The sample holds no much larger clone one base away, and base qualities are not on file. In total, 500 to 700 healthy bone marrow donors made up the cohort. Cohort members were all nominally healthy when sampled, although unrecorded immune exposures were likely present. The donor tested CMV seronegative and was one of the 352 seronegative cohort members. Every donor gave a peripheral blood sample, and the peripheral blood mononuclear cells from that sample were used for TCR beta sequencing. Genomic DNA extraction from the blood cell samples was performed with the Qiagen DNeasy Blood Extraction Kit. The CDR3 runs 16 residues from the cysteine to the phenylalanine. CDR3 DNA only is kept here, 48 bases in frame from base 1. CDR1 GTSNPN and CDR2 SVGIG are derived from the germline V gene (reference sequence). The junction shows trimming of 7 bases on V and 4 bases on J, and the gene matches do not reach 15 bases of it.

The data stem from a study of cytomegalovirus exposure and HLA in healthy donors (dated by TCRdb to the late 2010s). About the study as a whole: An earlier analysis of around 600 of the donors reported 250 to 300 Gb of sequence data and 117 million unique TCR beta sequences from 150 million to 200 million T cells. Every repertoire in the discovery cohort had been generated on one and the same sequencing platform. An earlier analysis of several hundred of the donors used high-throughput TCR beta sequencing to judge whether each TCR beta V gene segment behaved as functional or pseudogenic. In the later analysis, no new phenotypic data were used to find candidate immune exposures; instead, reliance was placed on TCR beta sequences and their occurrence across donors. The study combined high-throughput TCR immunosequencing, statistical association of individual TCRs with disease status, and machine learning to predict cytomegalovirus infection status. The number of donors typed differed by locus, with roughly 629-640 for A, B, C, DRB1 and DQB1, roughly 520 for DQA1, approximately 580 for DPA1, and around 460 for DPB1. The T cell repertoires of 670 or so subjects were profiled by immunosequencing and related to cytomegalovirus serostatus. The study was designed to test whether signatures of past pathogen exposure could be identified by cataloging public T cell receptors. Along with the roughly 710-subject first cohort, a separate validation cohort of over a hundred different subjects was used. To study patterns of TCR occurrence, a later analysis re-analyzed previously published TCR beta repertoires from around 700 donors and added high-resolution HLA genotyping. Donor age, sex, ethnicity and CMV serostatus were collected together with the repertoire data. Roughly 300 gigabases of sequencing data and tens of millions of unique TCR sequences were included in an early release covering several hundred HLA-typed donors. Among the approximately 400 genotyped donors, 75% to 90% belonged to the genetic ancestry cluster associated with self-reported Caucasian donors. Among under 450 genotyped donors of the cohort, an average of 235,054 unique TCR beta nucleotide sequences were sequenced per donor, roughly 20% of them non-productive. Because of strong linkage in the cohort, roughly five DR-DQ haplotypes were treated as single units for association and clustering. Both class I and class II loci were covered by HLA typing, at four-digit resolution. Genome-wide SNP genotypes for about 60% of the roughly 670 donors were used in a later genetic analysis, which treated that subset as a discovery cohort.

The receptor library was made with the immunoSEQ multiplex PCR assay. For the multiplex PCR, a mixture combining 60 forward primers for TCR Vbeta segments and 13 reverse primers for TCR Jbeta segments was used. The CDR3 region of rearranged TCR beta genes was amplified from genomic DNA with a multiplex PCR assay. The amplified TCR beta libraries were sequenced on the Illumina HiSeq System as 87-base-pair reads. The authors' analysis ran thus. A later analysis tallied 75 million to 95 million unique TCR beta chains across the 640 or so repertoires, and some 12 million of those chains were shared by two or more donors. Raw reads were error-corrected and collapsed into unique sequences with a nearest-neighbor algorithm that merged closely related sequences to remove PCR and sequencing errors. To assign V, D and J gene segments, CDR3 sequences were aligned to IMGT reference sequences. For a sequence to be retained, a match of at least six nucleotides was required to both a V gene segment and a J gene segment. Rearrangements were called productive when the CDR3 lacked stop codons and stayed in frame with V and J; all others were non-productive. Following IMGT convention, CDR3 was defined as the stretch from the second conserved V-encoded cysteine up to the conserved J-encoded phenylalanine. Sequences without an unambiguous match to a single V gene segment were excluded from the earlier analysis of about 600 of the donors. An earlier analysis of 587 of the donors called V segments functional above 56.7% productive rearrangements and segregating when the between-donor standard deviation exceeded 5%. A statistical classification framework was developed to diagnose cytomegalovirus status using the catalog of TCR beta chain sequences. In a later analysis, TCR nucleotide sequences were compared against IMGT/GENE-DB human TR gene sequences so that V and J genes could be assigned. Using the TCRdist pipeline, a later analysis assigned CDR3 sequences along with most-parsimonious VDJ recombination scenarios. In a later analysis, every TCR beta chain was defined by the combination of its CDR3 amino acid sequence and its V-gene family, and reads without a unique V-gene family were dropped. To address suspected cross-contamination and a sequencing artifact, a later analysis removed several hundred highly shared, low-generation-probability nucleotide sequences. A later analysis calculated a clonal expansion index for each public chain from normalized within-repertoire ranks of inferred template counts. Generation probabilities in a later analysis came from a VDJ recombination model fitted to out-of-frame rearrangements, and those results were checked against IGoR. Hypergeometric tests were used in a later analysis to score TCR-TCR, TCR-HLA and TCR-CMV co-occurrence, with a repertoire-size bias correction applied to the TCR pairs. To estimate false discovery rates, a later analysis permuted the HLA or CMV assignments 20 times. In a later analysis, co-occurring TCRs were grouped using DBSCAN, and TCRdist sequence similarity was added for clustering within HLA-allele-positive subsets. Repertoires with fewer than 30,000 or more than 120,000 public chains were left out of co-occurrence clustering, as were four to six repertoires with anomalous nucleotide sharing. TCRdb took over this immuneACCESS table, retaining in-frame rearrangements with V and J assigned. Such tables are incomplete; in checked studies, under half of the missing clones stem from an unresolved V gene, and the remainder is unexplained. The V and J calls and clone size are taken from that table; D and trimming were inferred from the DNA. Here the sample has 80,000 to 100,000 clones; around 73% occur a single time. The ten largest clones add up to around 3.4% of the sample.

General findings and caveats noted by the study authors: Most TCR sequences were seen in very few donors, while some public TCRs were found in many individuals. In a later genetic analysis, a missense DCLRE1C variant was associated with V-gene and J-gene trimming of TCR beta chains, and the association was replicated in an independent cohort. Some IMGT-functional V segments, including TRBV6-2 and TRBV6-3, could not be told apart with the 87-base-pair reads, so those segments were excluded. Fewer than 20 rarely observed V segments, including chromosome 9 orphons, were excluded from the earlier analysis of several hundred of the donors because counts were too low. In a later analysis, TCR association rates were found to vary across HLA loci, with the most associated TCRs seen for DRB1 alleles and the fewest for HLA-C alleles. Because some donors lacked HLA typing at each locus, the association tests relied only on the typed subset. A few of the identified cytomegalovirus-associated TCR beta chains were confirmed in vitro to be specific for cytomegalovirus antigens. The study gave a list of about 160 TCR beta chains associated with cytomegalovirus. In a later analysis, HLA-associated TCR beta chains were found to be more clonally expanded and to have lower generation probabilities than equally common non-associated chains. CMV serostatus was the only immune exposure information available for the cohort. Strong co-occurrence of HLA alleles, especially DR and DQ, made assigning TCR associations to individual alleles difficult. Compared with the 666-donor mean, donors in an Asian-associated ancestry cluster had fewer N-insertions in productive TCRs, according to a later genetic analysis. Sequencing depth was assumed to be roughly uniform across donors in the presence/absence analyses, though that assumption may not hold. It was suggested by the authors that the approach could potentially be generalized to other disease states and immunological phenotypes. A group of highly shared sequence variants was considered likely to be a technical artifact of the sequencing pipeline. This cohort had only TCR beta chains sequenced, and the lack of alpha or paired-chain data limited which features could be detected. At a false discovery rate of 0.05, a later analysis linked about 16,000 TCR beta sequences to specific HLA alleles. Broadly in line with IMGT annotations, most TCR beta V segments showed up in productive rearrangements about 90% or about 30% of the time in an earlier analysis of approximately 600 of the donors. Linkage disequilibrium might explain the correlated functional status among segregating V segments, but an unknown experimental factor could not be ruled out. Several of the top co-occurrence clusters appeared to be linked to parvovirus B19, influenza, CMV and Epstein-Barr virus, according to a later analysis. A further reported finding was that TCR beta sequences accurately predicted the HLA-A and HLA-B alleles for most subjects in the first cohort. According to a later analysis, most CMV-associated TCR beta chains appeared to be HLA-restricted, and the HLA associations seemed to be driven largely by CMV exposure. Cytomegalovirus status was reported to be diagnosed by the classifier with high specificity and sensitivity in both the original and validation cohorts.

Sample: PBMCs. This sequence uses TRBV30 and TRBJ1-4, and 7 junctional nucleotides match TRBD1. This clonotype was sampled from a man aged 40-55 years in good health and CMV-seronegative. This receptor has the CDR3 CASLTKRGRINEKLFF. The DNA is TGTGCCTCCCTCACAAAAAGGGGGCGTATTAATGAAAAACTGTTTTTT.